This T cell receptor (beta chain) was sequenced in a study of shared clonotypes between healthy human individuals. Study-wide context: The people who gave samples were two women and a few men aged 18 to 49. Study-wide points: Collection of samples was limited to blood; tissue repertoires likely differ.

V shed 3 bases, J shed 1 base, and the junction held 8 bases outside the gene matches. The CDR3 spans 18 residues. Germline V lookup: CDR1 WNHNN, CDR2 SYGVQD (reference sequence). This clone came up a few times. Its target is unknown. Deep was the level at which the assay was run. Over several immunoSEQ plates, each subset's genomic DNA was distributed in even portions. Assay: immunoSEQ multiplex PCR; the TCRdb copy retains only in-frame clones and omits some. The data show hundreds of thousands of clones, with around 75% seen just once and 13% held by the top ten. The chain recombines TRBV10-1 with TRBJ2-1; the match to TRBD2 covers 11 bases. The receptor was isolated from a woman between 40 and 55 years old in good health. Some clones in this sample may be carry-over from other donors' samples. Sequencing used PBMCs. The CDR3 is CASSEGTSGSCSYNEQFF. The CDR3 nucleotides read TGCGCCAGCAGTGAAGGAACTAGCGGGAGTTGTTCCTACAATGAGCAGTTCTTC.